This TCR beta chain was profiled in a study of ipilimumab plus nivolumab after autologous stem cell transplantation. The overall study: Myeloma cases were transplant-naive high-risk or relapsed within 3 years post first autologous transplant.

Ipilimumab, 1 mg/kg, started 14 to 28 days after autologous transplant. Patients received nivolumab 3 mg/kg at weeks 1, 4, 7, 10, then fortnightly to week 26. Sequencing used immunoSEQ multiplex PCR; TCRdb keeps in-frame clones, though not all of them. Of about 40,000 clones listed, 80% to 95% are singletons. Germline CDR1 and CDR2: SGDLS and YYNGEE. The CDR3 consists of 15 residues. After removal of 2 bases from V and 4 bases from J, the junction contained 7 bases not matched to a gene. This receptor was identified in a male donor with multiple myeloma. This chain joins TRBV9 and TRBJ2-5; 8 bases line up with TRBD1. Specimen: PBMCs, collected in a trial of ipilimumab plus nivolumab as post-transplant consolidation. CDR3 DNA: TGTGCCAGCAGCGTCCAGGGGGCGCTCGGAGAGACCCAGTACTTC. Amino acids: CASSVQGALGETQYF.